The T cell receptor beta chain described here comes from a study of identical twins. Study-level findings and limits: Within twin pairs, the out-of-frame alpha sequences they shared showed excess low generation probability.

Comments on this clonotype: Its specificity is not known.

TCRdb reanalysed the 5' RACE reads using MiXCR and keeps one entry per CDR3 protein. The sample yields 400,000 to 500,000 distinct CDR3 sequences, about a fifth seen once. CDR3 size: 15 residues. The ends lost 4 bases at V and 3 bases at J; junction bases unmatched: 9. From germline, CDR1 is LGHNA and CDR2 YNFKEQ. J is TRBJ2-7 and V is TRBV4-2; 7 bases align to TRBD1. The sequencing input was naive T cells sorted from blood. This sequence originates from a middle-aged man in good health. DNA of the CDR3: TGTGCCAGCAGCCGGATCGCCGGGACAGACTACGAGCAGTACTTC. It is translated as CASSRIAGTDYEQYF.